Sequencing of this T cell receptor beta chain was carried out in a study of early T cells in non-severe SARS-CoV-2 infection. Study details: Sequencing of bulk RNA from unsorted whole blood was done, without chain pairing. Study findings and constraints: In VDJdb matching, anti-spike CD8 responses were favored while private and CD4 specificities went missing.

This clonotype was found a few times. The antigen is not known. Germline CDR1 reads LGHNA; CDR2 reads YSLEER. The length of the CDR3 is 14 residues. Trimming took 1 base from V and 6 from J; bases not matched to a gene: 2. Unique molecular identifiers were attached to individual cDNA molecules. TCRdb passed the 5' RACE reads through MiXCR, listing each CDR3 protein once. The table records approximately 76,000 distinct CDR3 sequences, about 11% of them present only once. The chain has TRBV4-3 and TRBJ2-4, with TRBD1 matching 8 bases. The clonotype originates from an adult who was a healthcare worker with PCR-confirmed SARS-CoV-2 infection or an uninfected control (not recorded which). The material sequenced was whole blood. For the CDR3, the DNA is TGCGCCAGCAGCCAAGTTGGACAGGGAAACATTCAGTACTTC. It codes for CASSQVGQGNIQYF.